The subject of this entry is one TCR beta chain. Its antigen is unknown. Cells sorted by CD45RO/CCR7/CD25/CD127/CD95/CD27 comprised CD4+ naive, central memory, regulatory and stem cell-like memory cells. The data were taken from a study of beta chain features in type 1 diabetes. Expressed TCRB transcripts were sequenced because the entire RNA isolate underwent reverse transcription. Only in-frame clones appear in the TCRdb table, and some are missing; sequencing was by immunoSEQ multiplex PCR. This repertoire shows some 410,000 clones, roughly an eighth found once; its top ten account for about 0.045%. Findings and caveats of the study: The question of HLA type influencing TCRB rearrangement was one that remained unresolved here. An over-representation of cells with high TCR expression could result from cDNA sequencing. A moderate, significant TCRB CDR3 shortening appeared in type 1 diabetes across four CD4+ subsets.

Germline CDR1 is SGDLS and CDR2 is YYNGEE. V gave up 2 bases and J gave up 3 bases, with 12 bases separating them. This CDR3 has 15 amino acids. This clonotype was sampled from a woman aged 18-29 years in good health. Input material: naive CD4+ T cells from blood. V usage is TRBV9 and J usage is TRBJ2-1, with D possibly TRBD1 on 5 matching bases. The CDR3 spells CASSVFRQGYNEQFF. The CDR3 DNA sequence: TGTGCCAGCAGCGTGTTCAGGCAGGGCTACAATGAGCAGTTCTTC.